This T cell receptor beta chain originates from a study of response to subunit inactivated influenza vaccine. As for this clonotype: Its antigen remains unknown.

Study-level findings and limits: With each seasonal influenza vaccination, the authors suggested, few new T cells are recruited.

One entry per CDR3 protein, called by TCRdb with MiXCR from the RT-PCR reads. The data contain some 850,000 distinct CDR3 sequences, about a fifth of them singletons. Sequences were derived from PBMCs from blood, sampled approximately 5 days after vaccination. The sequence was obtained from a man aged 45 to 65 who received an inactivated influenza vaccine.

DNA of the CDR3: TGTGCCAGCAGCGTAACAGGGCCGGGTCCAAGCGAGCAGTACTTC. Encoded protein: CASSVTGPGPSEQYF. The chain carries TRBV7-2 and TRBJ2-7; D might be TRBD1 (6 bases). Germline loops: CDR1 SGHTA, CDR2 FQGNSA. The CDR3 length is 15 residues. With 5 bases removed from V and 6 bases from J, the gap between germline ends came to 20 bases. The full variable domain, rest sourced from reference TRBV7-2 and TRBJ2-7, is GAGVSQSPSNKVTEKGKDVELRCDPISGHTALYWYRQSLGQGLEFLIYFQGNSAPDKSGLPSDRFSAERTGGSVSTLTIQRTQQEDSAVYLCASSVTGPGPSEQYFGPGTRLTVT.